This TCR beta chain was captured by sequencing in a study of OX40 agonist ivuxolimab in advanced cancers. About the investigation overall: Ivuxolimab was a fully human IgG2 agonistic monoclonal antibody targeting the costimulatory receptor OX40 (CD134). Intravenous ivuxolimab was administered to patients every 2 weeks at six dose levels: 0.01, 0.1, 0.3, 1.5, 3 and 10 mg/kg. Of the roughly 51 patients in dose escalation, some 20 had hepatocellular carcinoma, about 15 had melanoma, 9 had renal cell carcinoma and 9 had head and neck cancer. In the dose-escalation cohort, 82.7% of patients were male, and the mean age was around 60 years, with a range of 23 to 79. Patients were allowed to have had prior anti-PD-1, anti-PD-L1 or anti-CTLA-4 therapy, and approximately 40% of the dose-escalation patients had been treated with checkpoint inhibitors. Partial responses occurred in three dose-escalation patients: two with cutaneous melanoma and one with hepatocellular carcinoma. Peripheral TCRbeta sequencing aimed to test whether ivuxolimab altered TCR sequence diversity and caused clonal T-cell expansion. The paper reports the monotherapy dose-escalation portion (N of about 54 patients) of the phase I ivuxolimab trial. Points the paper makes about the study in general: On average, CD8+ T cells showed more expanded clones than CD4+ T cells after ivuxolimab. In the 0.1-3.0 mg/kg groups, partial responders were among the patients with the lowest normalized peripheral clonal expansion, particularly in CD8+ T cells. The antigen specificity of the clonally expanded peripheral T cells was not determined. Low levels of normalized T-cell clonal expansion were also shown by some nonresponding patients. At doses from 0.1 to 3.0 mg/kg, clonal expansion was seen in both CD4+ and CD8+ blood T cells between baseline and week 6.

To sequence the TCRbeta CDR3 region, genomic DNA was isolated from the sorted cells. TCRbeta CDR3 regions were sequenced using the immunoSEQ Assay. Not all clones reach the TCRdb copy of this immuneACCESS table, which keeps in-frame sequences only. Checked studies attribute under half of the gap to unresolved V genes and leave the rest unexplained. This sample comprises 13,000 or so clones, approximately 80% of them detected only once. About 21% of the sample lies in the top ten. In the germline V gene, CDR1 corresponds to MNHNS and CDR2 to SASEGT. V and J are truncated by 6 bases and 4 bases respectively, leaving an intervening sequence of 10 bases. The CDR3 sequence holds 12 residues, the cysteine and phenylalanine included. Left in the record is the CDR3 DNA by itself, 36 bases read in frame from the first base. Patients with autoimmune disease history or receiving systemic immunosuppression were excluded from the trial. Peripheral blood for TCR sequencing was drawn from every dose cohort at baseline, at cycle 4 day 1 and at cycle 7 day 1. Samples came from an open-label, multicenter, first-in-human phase I dose-escalation trial of ivuxolimab. Adults with locally advanced or metastatic head and neck squamous cell, hepatocellular, melanoma or renal cell carcinoma were enrolled in the trial. Before TCR sequencing, CD4+ and CD8+ T cells were separately sorted from peripheral blood.

This clone was detected once. It has no known antigen specificity. No much larger clonotype is one base removed from it; base qualities were not supplied. Recombination connected TRBV6-1 to TRBJ2-7, with no confidently assigned D gene. This sequence originates from an adult with an advanced solid tumor such as melanoma, head and neck, liver or kidney cancer. The source was CD4+ or CD8+ T cells sorted from blood, collected in a trial of the OX40 agonist ivuxolimab. CDR3 protein: CASRPGPYEQYF. In nucleotide form, the sequence is TGTGCCAGCAGACCTGGACCGTACGAGCAGTACTTC.